The sequence of this T cell receptor beta chain was determined in a study of CD8 T cells in Susac syndrome. In the study overall: Blood was drawn from patients with Susac syndrome. At that point, they were therapy-naive, on corticosteroids, or on intravenous immunoglobulin alone.

Germline lookup yields CDR1 SQVTM and CDR2 ANQGSEA. The CDR3 contains 15 residues. The V and J ends lost 3 bases and 5 bases respectively, with 16 bases between them. As for this clonotype: Its target is unknown.

FACS enriched CD8+ TEMRA cells, while bulk CD8+ and CD4+ were negatively isolated. General study points: As the study acknowledged, the number of individuals who were part of its TCR sequencing and HLA analysis was relatively small.

cDNA came from 0.5 to 1 ug RNA primed by random hexamers. TCRdb called the immunoSEQ multiplex PCR reads again in MiXCR, with one record for every CDR3 protein. The profile shows around 81,000 distinct CDR3 sequences, approximately 93% of them singletons. The J gene is TRBJ2-2, the V gene TRBV29-1; D is possibly TRBD1 or TRBD2 (5 bases each). The receptor was isolated from a human donor with Susac syndrome. The source material was CD8+ T cells from PBMCs. The CDR3 loop is CSVEYRDLQTGELFF. Here the CDR3 DNA reads TGCAGCGTTGAGTACCGGGACCTTCAGACCGGGGAGCTGTTTTTT.